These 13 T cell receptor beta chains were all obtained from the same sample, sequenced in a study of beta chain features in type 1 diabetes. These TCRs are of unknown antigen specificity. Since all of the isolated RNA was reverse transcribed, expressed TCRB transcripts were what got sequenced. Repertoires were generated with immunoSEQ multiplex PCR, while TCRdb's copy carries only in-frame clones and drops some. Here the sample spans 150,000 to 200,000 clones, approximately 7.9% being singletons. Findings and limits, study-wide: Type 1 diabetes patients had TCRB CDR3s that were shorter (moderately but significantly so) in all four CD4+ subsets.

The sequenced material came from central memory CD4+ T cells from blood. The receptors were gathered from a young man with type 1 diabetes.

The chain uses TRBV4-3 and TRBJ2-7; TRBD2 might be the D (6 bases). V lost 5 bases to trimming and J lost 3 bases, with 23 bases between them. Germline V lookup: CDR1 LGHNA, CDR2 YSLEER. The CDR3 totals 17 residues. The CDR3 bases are TGCGCCAGCAGCGCACAAGTCACGGGGGAAGTGTTCTACGAGCAGTACTTC. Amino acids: CASSAQVTGEVFYEQYF.

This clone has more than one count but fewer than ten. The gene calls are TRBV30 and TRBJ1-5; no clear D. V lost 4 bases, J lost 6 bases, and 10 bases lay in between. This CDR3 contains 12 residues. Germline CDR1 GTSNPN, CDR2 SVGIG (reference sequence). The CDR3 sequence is CAWNVSTQPQHF. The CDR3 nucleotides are TGTGCCTGGAATGTGAGTACTCAGCCCCAGCATTTT.

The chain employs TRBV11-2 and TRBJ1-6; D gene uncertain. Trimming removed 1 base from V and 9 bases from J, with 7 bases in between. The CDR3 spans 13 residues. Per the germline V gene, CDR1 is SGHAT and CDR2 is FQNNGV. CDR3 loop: CASSLGGSSPLHF. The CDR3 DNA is TGTGCCAGCAGCTTAGGTGGGAGTTCACCCCTCCACTTT.

The CDR3 region is CASSPGETQYF. In nucleotides, the CDR3 is TGTGCCAGCAGTCCGGGGGAGACCCAGTACTTC. This chain joins TRBV6-1 and TRBJ2-5; tentatively, D is TRBD2 (5 bases). In germline, CDR1 is MNHNS, CDR2 SASEGT. The CDR3 is 11 residues long. Trimming cost V 5 bases and J 5 bases, with 6 bases left between them.

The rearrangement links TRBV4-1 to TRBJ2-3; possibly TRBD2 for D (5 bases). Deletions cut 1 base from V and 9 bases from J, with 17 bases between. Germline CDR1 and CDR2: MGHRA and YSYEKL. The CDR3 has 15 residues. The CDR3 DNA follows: TGCGCCAGCAGCCAAGGGAGTCTCCTCCGGGGAACGCAGTATTTT. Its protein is CASSQGSLLRGTQYF.

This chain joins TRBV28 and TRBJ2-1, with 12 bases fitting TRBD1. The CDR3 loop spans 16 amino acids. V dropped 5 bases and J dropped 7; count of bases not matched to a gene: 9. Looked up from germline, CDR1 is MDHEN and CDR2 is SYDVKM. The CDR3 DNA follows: TGTGCCAGCAGTGAAGCCGGGACAGGGGGCTCGAATGAGCAGTTCTTC. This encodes CASSEAGTGGSNEQFF.

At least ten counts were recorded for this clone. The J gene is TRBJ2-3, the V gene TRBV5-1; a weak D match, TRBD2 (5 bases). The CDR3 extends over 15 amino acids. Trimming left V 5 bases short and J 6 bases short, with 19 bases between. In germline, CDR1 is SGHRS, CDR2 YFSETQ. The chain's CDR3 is CASSPTGSSADTQYF. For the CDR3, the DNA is TGCGCCAGCAGTCCGACGGGGAGCTCAGCGGATACGCAGTATTTT.

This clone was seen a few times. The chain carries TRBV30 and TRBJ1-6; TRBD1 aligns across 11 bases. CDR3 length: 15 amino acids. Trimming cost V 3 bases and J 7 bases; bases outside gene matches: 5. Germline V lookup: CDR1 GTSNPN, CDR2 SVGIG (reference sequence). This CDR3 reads CAWSTRDRGNSPLHF. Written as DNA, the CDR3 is TGTGCCTGGAGCACTAGGGACAGGGGGAATTCACCCCTCCACTTT.

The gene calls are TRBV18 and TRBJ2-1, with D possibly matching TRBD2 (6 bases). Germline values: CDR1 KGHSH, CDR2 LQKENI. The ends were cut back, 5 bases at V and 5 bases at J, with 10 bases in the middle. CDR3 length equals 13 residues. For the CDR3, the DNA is TGTGCCAGCTCAGGCGGGAAAGACAATGAGCAGTTCTTC. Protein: CASSGGKDNEQFF.

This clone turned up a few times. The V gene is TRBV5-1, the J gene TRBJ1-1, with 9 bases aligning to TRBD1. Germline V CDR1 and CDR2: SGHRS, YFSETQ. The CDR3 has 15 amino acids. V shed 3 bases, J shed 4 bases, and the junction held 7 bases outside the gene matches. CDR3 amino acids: CASSYGDRAGTEAFF. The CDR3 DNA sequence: TGCGCCAGCAGCTACGGGGACAGGGCGGGCACTGAAGCTTTCTTT.

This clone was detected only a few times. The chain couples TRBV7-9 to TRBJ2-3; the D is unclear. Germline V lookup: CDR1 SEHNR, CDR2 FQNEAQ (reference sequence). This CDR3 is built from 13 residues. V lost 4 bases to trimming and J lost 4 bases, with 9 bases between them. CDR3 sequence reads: CASSYAQADTQYF. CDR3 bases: TGTGCCAGCAGCTACGCGCAGGCAGATACGCAGTATTTT.

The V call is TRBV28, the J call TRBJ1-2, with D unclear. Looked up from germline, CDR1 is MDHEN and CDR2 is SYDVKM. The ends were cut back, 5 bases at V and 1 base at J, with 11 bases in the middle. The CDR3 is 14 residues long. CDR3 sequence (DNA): TGTGCCAGCAGTCGGACGGGAGATAACTATGGCTACACCTTC. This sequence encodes CASSRTGDNYGYTF.

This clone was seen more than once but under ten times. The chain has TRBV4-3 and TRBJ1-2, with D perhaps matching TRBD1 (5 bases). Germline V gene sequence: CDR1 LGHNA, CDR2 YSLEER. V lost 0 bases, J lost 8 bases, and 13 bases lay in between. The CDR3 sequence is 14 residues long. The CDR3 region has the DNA TGCGCCAGCAGCCAAGAGGGGCGCGATTCGGGCTACACCTTC. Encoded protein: CASSQEGRDSGYTF.